The text below deals with one T cell receptor beta chain. No antigen is known for it. The sample is drawn from a study of early stage breast cancer tumors. Study-wide context: Of fewer than 20 invasive breast tumors, about a dozen were hormone receptor-positive, HER2-negative. Study-wide findings and caveats: Most shared enriched TCRB sequences were commonly generated ones. Tumors had roughly 2.4-fold higher T cell density and higher clonality than adjacent normal breast tissue. In about 90% of the 16 patients, blood comparison separated tumor from normal breast.

TCRdb's copy holds only in-frame clones and misses some; the assay was immunoSEQ multiplex PCR. Altogether 50,000 to 65,000 clones are present, around nine tenths being singletons, with the ten largest covering 4% to 5.5%. V was pared by 5 bases and J by 0 bases, with 8 bases between. CDR3 length: 15 residues. Germline assignment: CDR1 MNHEY and CDR2 SVGAGI. J is TRBJ2-6 and V is TRBV6-5; D gene ambiguous. This TCR was sampled from a person aged 65 to 85 with breast cancer. Source material: blood. The CDR3 DNA reads TGTGCCAGCAGTCGCGGCCGCTCTGGGGCCAACGTCCTGACTTTC. Protein: CASSRGRSGANVLTF.